These 18 T cell receptor beta chains originate from one sample sequenced in a study of cytomegalovirus exposure and HLA in healthy donors. PCR was performed using 60 Vbeta and 13 Jbeta primers. This table comes from immunoSEQ multiplex PCR, and its TCRdb copy is limited to in-frame clones, with some not included. The table includes 110,000 to 150,000 clones, about 71% detected once. Sequenced: PBMCs. These receptors were obtained from a woman aged 60-75 years in good health and CMV-seropositive.

This chain uses TRBV4-2 with TRBJ1-5; D not resolved. The CDR3 contains 14 residues. Trimming took 0 bases from V and 4 from J, leaving 7 bases between them. Germline V gene lookup returns CDR1 LGHNA and CDR2 YNFKEQ. For the CDR3, the DNA is TGTGCCAGCAGCCAAGATGGCAGTAATCAGCCCCAGCATTTT. Translation: CASSQDGSNQPQHF.

Only one count was recorded for this clone. CDR3 sequence: CASSTTGLAGETQYF. In DNA form, the CDR3 reads TGTGCCAGCAGTACGACAGGGCTAGCGGGCGAGACCCAGTACTTC. This rearrangement joins TRBV5-4 to TRBJ2-5; D might be TRBD2 (8 bases). Trimming pared 5 bases from V and 5 bases from J, leaving 19 bases between. Looked up from germline, CDR1 is SGHNT and CDR2 is YYREEE (reference sequence). The CDR3 extends over 15 amino acids.

This clone was recorded once. In DNA form, the CDR3 reads TGTGCCAGCAGCGTAGATGCCCCGGGAGGGATGGATGGCTACACCTTC. Its translation: CASSVDAPGGMDGYTF. This chain connects TRBV9 to TRBJ1-2; D gene ambiguous. This CDR3 is built from 16 residues. The V and J ends lost 0 bases and 6 bases respectively, with 18 bases between them. Germline-derived CDR1 and CDR2 are SGDLS and YYNGEE.

Here the CDR3 DNA reads TGTGCCAGCACCCGACGGACAGGGGGCTGGCAGCCCCAGCATTTT. Translated: CASTRRTGGWQPQHF. The V and J genes are TRBV5-6 and TRBJ1-5; 11 bases align to TRBD1. CDR1 SGHDT and CDR2 YYEEEE come from the germline V gene. The CDR3 is 15 residues long. J gave up 7 bases and V 6 bases, and 9 bases lay outside the gene matches.

The chain joins TRBV10-3 to TRBJ2-3; TRBD1 agrees at 11 bases. Unmatched junction bases numbered 0, after V lost 6 bases and J lost 4 bases. CDR1 and CDR2 from the germline V gene are ENHRY and SYGVKD. The length of the CDR3 is 13 residues. Here the CDR3 DNA reads TGTGCCATCAGGGGACAGGGGGCAGATACGCAGTATTTT. This encodes CAIRGQGADTQYF.

The gene calls are TRBV15 and TRBJ1-4, with 7 bases matching TRBD1. In germline, CDR1 is LNHNV, CDR2 YYDKDF (reference sequence). This CDR3 is 15 amino acids long. V dropped 5 bases and J dropped 4; count of bases not matched to a gene: 7. CDR3 coding DNA: TGTGCCACCAGCGGAAGGGACAGATTTAATGAAAAACTGTTTTTT. Translation: CATSGRDRFNEKLFF.

The chain couples TRBV7-9 to TRBJ2-3; 12 bases match TRBD1. Looked up from germline, CDR1 is SEHNR and CDR2 is FQNEAQ (reference sequence). CDR3 length: 15 amino acids. Losses at the gene ends were 5 bases for V and 6 bases for J; bases not matched to a gene: 6. The CDR3 coding sequence is TGTGCCAGCAGCCCTCCGGGACAGGGGGCGGATACGCAGTATTTT. As protein: CASSPPGQGADTQYF.

The chain carries TRBV25-1 and TRBJ2-5, with TRBD2 matching over 7 bases. Germline V gene sequence: CDR1 MGHDK, CDR2 SYGVNS. The CDR3 covers 16 residues. With 8 bases clipped from V and 4 bases from J, the junction kept 16 bases outside the gene matches. CDR3 sequence: CASQSFAGAEGETQYF. CDR3 sequence (DNA): TGTGCCAGCCAATCCTTTGCGGGAGCGGAGGGAGAGACCCAGTACTTC.

The chain recombines TRBV5-1 with TRBJ2-1; no clear D. CDR1 and CDR2 (germline): SGHRS, YFSETQ. CDR3 length: 11 amino acids. V dropped 4 bases and J dropped 5 bases, with 4 bases sitting between them. The CDR3 DNA reads as TGCGCCAGCAGCCTTAACAATGAGCAGTTCTTC. Translating it yields CASSLNNEQFF.

J is TRBJ2-7 and V is TRBV19; 9 nucleotides align to TRBD1. The CDR3 consists of 16 residues. Unmatched junction bases numbered 7, after V lost 2 bases and J lost 2 bases. Germline V gene lookup returns CDR1 LNHDA and CDR2 SQIVND (reference sequence). CDR3 nucleotide sequence: TGTGCCAGTAGTATAAACTCGGGACAGGGTCCCTACGAGCAGTACTTC. It translates to CASSINSGQGPYEQYF.

This clone turned up a few times. For the CDR3, the DNA is TGTGCCAGCAGTTTAGGACTAGCGGGATTTGACTACGAGCAGTACTTC. Translating gives CASSLGLAGFDYEQYF. The J gene is TRBJ2-7, the V gene TRBV28; 12 bases agree with TRBD2. Per the germline V gene, CDR1 is MDHEN and CDR2 is SYDVKM. The CDR3 has 16 amino acids. The J segment lost 3 bases and the V segment lost 2 bases, leaving 5 bases of the junction unmatched. The whole variable domain, remainder taken from reference TRBV28 and TRBJ2-7, is DVKVTQSSRYLVKRTGEKVFLECVQDMDHENMFWYRQDPGLGLRLIYFSYDVKMKEKGDIPEGYSVSREKKERFSLILESASTNQTSMYLCASSLGLAGFDYEQYFGPGTRLTVT.

This sequence joins TRBV7-9 and TRBJ2-4, with TRBD2 matching 9 bases. The CDR3 is 12 residues long. V lost 6 bases and J lost 9; bases outside the gene matches: 3. Germline CDR1 SEHNR, CDR2 FQNEAQ (reference sequence). CDR3 in amino acids: CASRREGGIQYF. DNA for the CDR3: TGTGCCAGCAGGCGGGAGGGAGGCATTCAGTACTTC. Together with reference TRBV7-9 and TRBJ2-4, the CDR3 gives the full variable domain: DTGVSQNPRHKITKRGQNVTFRCDPISEHNRLYWYRQTLGQGPEFLTYFQNEAQLEKSRLLSDRFSAERPKGSFSTLEIQRTEQGDSAMYLCASRREGGIQYFGAGTRLSVL.

The chain is built from TRBV28 and TRBJ1-4, with D possibly matching TRBD1 (5 bases). CDR1 is MDHEN and CDR2 is SYDVKM in the germline V gene. The length of the CDR3 is 14 residues. V was cut by 6 bases and J by 3 bases, with 11 bases left in between. The CDR3 region has the DNA TGTGCCAGCAGCTTTCGGGGGTCTAATGAAAAACTGTTTTTT. Translation: CASSFRGSNEKLFF.

The rearrangement uses TRBV11-2 and TRBJ2-5, with D possibly TRBD2 on 5 matching bases. The length of the CDR3 is 14 residues. V shed 5 bases and J shed 4 bases, with 14 bases lying between them. CDR1 SGHAT and CDR2 FQNNGV come from the germline V gene. The CDR3 is CASSRWEITETQYF. In DNA, the CDR3 is TGTGCCAGCAGCCGCTGGGAGATTACAGAGACCCAGTACTTC.

The genes are TRBV28 and TRBJ1-5; 8 bases agree with TRBD1. Losses at the gene ends were 5 bases for V and 2 bases for J; bases not matched to a gene: 5. Germline V lookup: CDR1 MDHEN, CDR2 SYDVKM. The length of the CDR3 is 15 residues. CDR3 bases: TGTGCCAGCAGTCCCCCGACAGGGGGCAATCAGCCCCAGCATTTT. Protein sequence: CASSPPTGGNQPQHF.

The chain employs TRBV19 and TRBJ2-5; D perhaps matches TRBD2 (5 bases). Between the trimmed V and J ends, which lost 4 bases and 4 bases, there was a span of 16 bases. Germline V gives CDR1 LNHDA, CDR2 SQIVND (reference sequence). The CDR3 is 15 amino acids. The CDR3: CASSTITGKRETQYF. The CDR3 nucleotides are TGTGCCAGTAGTACCATTACGGGGAAGCGAGAGACCCAGTACTTC. Drawing the rest from reference TRBV19 and TRBJ2-5, the complete variable domain is DGGITQSPKYLFRKEGQNVTLSCEQNLNHDAMYWYRQDPGQGLRLIYYSQIVNDFQKGDIAEGYSVSREKKESFPLTVTSAQKNPTAFYLCASSTITGKRETQYFGPGTRLLVL.

The V and J genes are TRBV4-1 and TRBJ1-2; D remains unclear. Trimming cost V 5 bases and J 4 bases, with 17 bases left between them. This CDR3 is 15 amino acids long. Per germline, CDR1 MGHRA and CDR2 YSYEKL. The CDR3 coding sequence is TGCGCCAGCAGCACCCCCAGCCGGGGAAGCTATGGCTACACCTTC. Its protein is CASSTPSRGSYGYTF.

The chain combines TRBV28 with TRBJ2-1; TRBD1 agrees at 9 bases. The trim removed 5 bases at V and 4 bases at J, leaving 3 bases unmatched. Per the germline V gene, CDR1 is MDHEN and CDR2 is SYDVKM. This CDR3 region has 14 residues. The CDR3 sequence is CASSPGQGYNEQFF. The CDR3, as DNA: TGTGCCAGCAGTCCGGGACAGGGTTACAATGAGCAGTTCTTC.